The 32 T cell receptor beta chains presented below share a single source sample, sequenced in a study of cytomegalovirus exposure and HLA in healthy donors. 60 Vbeta and 13 Jbeta primers were used in PCR. Sequencing was performed with immunoSEQ multiplex PCR; in TCRdb, only in-frame clones are kept and a portion is missing. Of approximately 150,000 clones listed, 75% are singletons. The sample consisted of PBMCs. The receptors were sampled from a man in his forties in good health and CMV-seronegative.

This clone occurred a few times. The chain couples TRBV2 to TRBJ1-1; TRBD1 agrees at 11 bases. CDR1 and CDR2 (germline): SNHLY, FYNNEI. The CDR3 runs to 15 residues. The V gene end was trimmed by 5 bases and the J gene end by 6 bases; junction bases not matched to a gene: 8. CDR3 DNA sequence: TGTGCCAGCAGTAGAAGGACAGGGGGCGCCGCTGAAGCTTTCTTT. Residues: CASSRRTGGAAEAFF.

The gene calls are TRBV7-2 and TRBJ2-2; the D gene is possibly TRBD1 (5 bases). Germline lookup yields CDR1 SGHTA and CDR2 FQGNSA. Trimming pared 4 bases from V and 7 bases from J, leaving 10 bases between. CDR3 size: 13 residues. CDR3 bases: TGTGCCAGCAGCTCGAGACAGAACGGGGAGCTGTTTTTT. This translates into CASSSRQNGELFF.

V usage is TRBV4-1 and J usage is TRBJ2-2; 8 bases agree with TRBD1. Trimming took 2 bases from V and 4 from J; bases not matched to a gene: 6. CDR1 MGHRA and CDR2 YSYEKL come from the germline V gene. CDR3 length: 16 residues. The DNA of the CDR3 is TGCGCCAGCAGCCAAATAGTACAGGGGGGCACCGGGGAGCTGTTTTTT. Protein sequence: CASSQIVQGGTGELFF.

The V call is TRBV4-1, the J call TRBJ2-4; maybe TRBD2 (5 bases). CDR3 length: 17 amino acids. Trimming shortened V by 3 bases and J by 1 base, and 16 bases separated the two germline ends. Looked up from germline, CDR1 is MGHRA and CDR2 is YSYEKL. The CDR3 sequence is CASSQARGGSAKNIQYF. Written as DNA, the CDR3 is TGCGCCAGCAGCCAGGCCCGAGGCGGGTCGGCCAAAAACATTCAGTACTTC.

V gene TRBV19 combines with J gene TRBJ2-3; D call uncertain. CDR3 size: 14 residues. Deletions cut 3 bases from V and 8 bases from J, with 15 bases between. In germline, CDR1 is LNHDA, CDR2 SQIVND (reference sequence). CDR3 bases: TGTGCCAGTAGTATCTCTCTAGTCCGAGGTACGCAGTATTTT. Its translation is CASSISLVRGTQYF.

The table lists this clone with a count of one. V usage is TRBV7-6 and J usage is TRBJ1-1; 9 positions match TRBD1. The V gene end was trimmed by 5 bases and the J gene end by 4 bases; junction bases not matched to a gene: 17. CDR3 length: 18 amino acids. Germline lookup yields CDR1 SGHVS and CDR2 FNYEAQ. CDR3 sequence (DNA): TGTGCCAGCAGCCGGATGGACAGGGGAATGGTCTCGGTCACTGAAGCTTTCTTT. It is translated as CASSRMDRGMVSVTEAFF.

The chain recombines TRBV4-1 with TRBJ2-3; 7 nucleotides match TRBD2. Germline lookup yields CDR1 MGHRA and CDR2 YSYEKL. The CDR3 has 16 amino acids. V lost 1 base, J lost 5 bases, and 9 bases stayed unmatched. CDR3 nucleotide sequence: TGCGCCAGCAGCCAAGTCGGTGCGGGGGTTGGAGATACGCAGTATTTT. Its translation is CASSQVGAGVGDTQYF.

The rearrangement joins TRBV30 to TRBJ1-1; 9 bases agree with TRBD1. The CDR3 contains 15 residues. Trimming cost V 4 bases and J 4 bases; bases outside gene matches: 10. Germline V gives CDR1 GTSNPN, CDR2 SVGIG (reference sequence). The DNA for the CDR3 is TGTGCCTGGAAAAGGGACAGGGTGATGGGCACTGAAGCTTTCTTT. Its protein is CAWKRDRVMGTEAFF.

CDR3 nucleotides: TGCGCCAGCAGCCCCGGGGGGACGGACAATGAGCAGTTCTTC. Translation gives CASSPGGTDNEQFF. The chain employs TRBV4-1 and TRBJ2-1; TRBD2 matches at 7 bases. Losses at the gene ends were 4 bases for V and 5 bases for J; bases not matched to a gene: 5. The CDR3 is 14 amino acids. Germline V CDR1 and CDR2: MGHRA, YSYEKL.

The chain links TRBV7-2 to TRBJ2-5, with D possibly being TRBD2 (5 bases). CDR3 size: 13 residues. The V gene's germline CDR1 is SGHTA and CDR2 FQGNSA. Trimming took 5 bases from V and 5 from J, leaving 12 bases between them. In nucleotides, the CDR3 is TGTGCCAGCAGCCCGAGTAGGAGGGAGACCCAGTACTTC. It yields the protein CASSPSRRETQYF. Full variable domain (remainder filled in from reference TRBV7-2 and TRBJ2-5): GAGVSQSPSNKVTEKGKDVELRCDPISGHTALYWYRQSLGQGLEFLIYFQGNSAPDKSGLPSDRFSAERTGGSVSTLTIQRTQQEDSAVYLCASSPSRRETQYFGPGTRLLVL.

This clone showed up just a few times. The V call is TRBV5-6, the J call TRBJ2-3; TRBD2 is a possible D gene (6 bases). Germline CDR1 reads SGHDT; CDR2 reads YYEEEE. The CDR3 is 14 residues long. V was clipped by 7 bases and J by 0 bases, with 12 bases between them. The CDR3 coding sequence is TGTGCCAGCGTTCGCGGGACTAGCACAGATACGCAGTATTTT. Protein sequence: CASVRGTSTDTQYF.

The rearrangement uses TRBV25-1 and TRBJ1-6, with a weak D call TRBD1 (6 bases). Deletions cut 4 bases from V and 6 bases from J, with 10 bases between. CDR3 length: 14 amino acids. Germline V gene sequence: CDR1 MGHDK, CDR2 SYGVNS. The CDR3, as DNA: TGTGCCAGCAGTGGGGGACAACTTAATTCACCCCTCCACTTT. Its translation is CASSGGQLNSPLHF.

The chain is built from TRBV6-5 and TRBJ2-3; maybe TRBD1 (5 bases). V was shortened by 0 bases and J by 2 bases, with 12 bases between the two germline ends. Germline V gene sequence: CDR1 MNHEY, CDR2 SVGAGI. The CDR3 covers 16 residues. The CDR3 here is CASSYSGRATTDTQYF. The CDR3 nucleotides are TGTGCCAGCAGTTACTCGGGCAGGGCGACCACAGATACGCAGTATTTT.

This chain joins TRBV9 and TRBJ1-3, with D possibly being TRBD1 (5 bases). The CDR3 spans 15 residues. Trimming took off 2 bases at V and 4 bases at J, with 13 bases between the two ends. CDR1 and CDR2 from the germline V gene are SGDLS and YYNGEE. The CDR3 DNA reads TGTGCCAGCAGCGTCACAGGATTTCGGGGAAACACCATATATTTT. This sequence encodes CASSVTGFRGNTIYF.

V is TRBV4-1 and J is TRBJ2-1; a weak D match, TRBD1 (5 bases). The CDR3 is 12 residues long. V lost 10 bases and J 4 bases, leaving 11 bases between the germline ends. CDR1 and CDR2 (germline): MGHRA, YSYEKL. CDR3 residues: CATLDSYNEQFF. The CDR3 bases are TGCGCCACTTTAGACAGTTACAATGAGCAGTTCTTC.

This clone has only a few counts. This chain uses TRBV28 with TRBJ2-7; D may be TRBD2 (5 bases). This CDR3 comprises 13 residues. Trimming stripped 4 bases from V and 6 bases from J, with 13 bases between. CDR1 is MDHEN, CDR2 SYDVKM, per germline. The CDR3 DNA follows: TGTGCCAGCAGTTCCCAACTAGTGGGCGAGCAGTACTTC. It encodes CASSSQLVGEQYF.

This clone was detected a few times. The chain joins TRBV13 to TRBJ2-1, with a possible D match to TRBD1 (6 bases). This CDR3 spans 14 amino acids. Looked up from germline, CDR1 is PRHDT and CDR2 is FYEKMQ (reference sequence). The V and J ends lost 3 bases and 4 bases respectively, with 10 bases between them. CDR3 DNA: TGTGCCAGCAGCTTGGGGGACAAATACAATGAGCAGTTCTTC. Translation: CASSLGDKYNEQFF.

This clone was picked up one time. The chain links TRBV11-3 to TRBJ2-1; 7 bases match TRBD1. Germline V lookup: CDR1 SGHNT, CDR2 YENEEA. There are 15 residues in the CDR3. After removal of 4 bases from V and 6 bases from J, the junction contained 9 bases not matched to a gene. The CDR3 DNA reads TGTGCCAGCAGCTCCCGACAGGGTGACGGCAATGAGCAGTTCTTC. Translation: CASSSRQGDGNEQFF.

The DNA of the CDR3 is TGTGCCAGCAGTGCCGCAGGGGCCACTGGGTATACGCAGTATTTT. As protein: CASSAAGATGYTQYF. The chain links TRBV27 to TRBJ2-3, with a weak D call TRBD1 (6 bases). Germline CDR1 MNHEY, CDR2 SMNVEV (reference sequence). V was pared by 5 bases and J by 7 bases, with 19 bases between. The CDR3 length is 15 residues.

The rearrangement joins TRBV9 to TRBJ1-2, with D maybe TRBD1 (6 bases). The CDR3 length is 15 residues. V lost 3 bases to trimming and J lost 3 bases, with 15 bases between them. Germline CDR1 reads SGDLS; CDR2 reads YYNGEE. As DNA, the CDR3 is TGTGCCAGCAGCGACCCTACAGGGATACACTATGGCTACACCTTC. This gives the protein CASSDPTGIHYGYTF.

The chain combines TRBV5-1 with TRBJ2-5; TRBD2 aligns across 10 bases. This CDR3 contains 14 residues. Trimming removed 2 bases from V and 5 bases from J; junction bases left unmatched: 3. Germline CDR1 reads SGHRS; CDR2 reads YFSETQ. CDR3 sequence: CASSLSGGAETQYF. CDR3 nucleotides: TGCGCCAGCAGCTTAAGCGGGGGGGCCGAGACCCAGTACTTC. The complete variable domain, with remaining parts taken from reference TRBV5-1 and TRBJ2-5, reads KAGVTQTPRYLIKTRGQQVTLSCSPISGHRSVSWYQQTPGQGLQFLFEYFSETQRNKGNFPGRFSGRQFSNSRSEMNVSTLELGDSALYLCASSLSGGAETQYFGPGTRLLVL.

The chain has TRBV5-1 and TRBJ2-2; 8 positions agree with TRBD1. Unmatched junction bases numbered 5, after V lost 4 bases and J lost 6 bases. CDR1 is SGHRS, CDR2 YFSETQ, per germline. There are 14 residues in the CDR3. The CDR3 region has the DNA TGCGCCAGCAGCAGGGACAGGCAATCCGGGGAGCTGTTTTTT. Encoded protein: CASSRDRQSGELFF.

The chain couples TRBV2 to TRBJ1-1; 8 positions agree with TRBD1. Germline V lookup: CDR1 SNHLY, CDR2 FYNNEI. This CDR3 is built from 15 residues. J was trimmed by 4 bases and V by 6 bases; bases with no gene match: 10. CDR3 in amino acids: CASRATTGGGTEAFF. The CDR3, as DNA: TGTGCCAGCAGGGCGACCACAGGGGGGGGCACTGAAGCTTTCTTT.

V and J are TRBV19 and TRBJ1-2; no clear D. Trimming took off 5 bases at V and 2 bases at J, with 6 bases between the two ends. CDR1 and CDR2 (germline): LNHDA, SQIVND (reference sequence). This CDR3 has 12 amino acids. The CDR3 bases are TGTGCCAGTAGTCTTCGGAACTATGGCTACACCTTC. Amino acid sequence: CASSLRNYGYTF.

This chain joins TRBV27 and TRBJ2-1; TRBD2 might be the D (5 bases). Germline loops: CDR1 MNHEY, CDR2 SMNVEV (reference sequence). Trimming left V 5 bases short and J 1 base short, with 15 bases between. This CDR3 spans 16 amino acids. The CDR3 region is CASSKRESLSYNEQFF. Written as DNA, the CDR3 is TGTGCCAGCAGTAAGAGGGAATCCCTATCCTACAATGAGCAGTTCTTC.

This clone has just a few counts. The chain has TRBV4-2 and TRBJ1-1, with D maybe TRBD1 (5 bases). With 4 bases removed from V and 6 bases from J, the gap between germline ends came to 15 bases. CDR1 and CDR2 (germline): LGHNA, YNFKEQ. The CDR3 runs 14 residues. The CDR3 DNA sequence: TGTGCCAGCAGCCCCCAGAAGGGGCGTTCTGAAGCTTTCTTT. Translation: CASSPQKGRSEAFF.

This chain joins TRBV29-1 and TRBJ2-7; the match to TRBD1 covers 9 bases. This CDR3 is 16 amino acids long. J was trimmed by 0 bases and V by 4 bases; bases with no gene match: 10. Germline CDR1 is SQVTM and CDR2 is ANQGSEA. The CDR3 protein is CSVAGTGQGLSYEQYF. DNA for the CDR3: TGCAGCGTTGCCGGGACGGGACAGGGCCTCTCCTACGAGCAGTACTTC.

V gene TRBV30 combines with J gene TRBJ1-2; 7 nucleotides align to TRBD1. The V segment lost 3 bases and the J segment 2 bases; nucleotides outside the gene matches: 12. CDR1 and CDR2 (germline): GTSNPN, SVGIG (reference sequence). CDR3 length: 16 residues. The CDR3 region has the DNA TGTGCCTGGAGAGACCTAGGACAGGTGATCAACTATGGCTACACCTTC. Its translation is CAWRDLGQVINYGYTF. Full variable domain (missing parts from reference TRBV30 and TRBJ1-2): SQTIHQWPATLVQPVGSPLSLECTVEGTSNPNLYWYRQAAGRGLQLLFYSVGIGQISSEVPQNLSASRPQDRQFILSSKKLLLSDSGFYLCAWRDLGQVINYGYTFGSGTRLTVV.

The rearrangement joins TRBV5-5 to TRBJ2-7, with TRBD1 matching over 7 bases. Germline-derived CDR1 and CDR2 are SGHKS and YYEKEE (reference sequence). The CDR3 totals 13 residues. V shed 4 bases, J shed 6 bases, and the junction held 7 bases outside the gene matches. The CDR3 nucleotides read TGTGCCAGCAGCCCCGACAGGGCCCGCGAGCAGTACTTC. Its translation is CASSPDRAREQYF.

The chain joins TRBV5-8 to TRBJ1-5; 8 nucleotides match TRBD1. Germline assignment: CDR1 SGHTS and CDR2 YDEGEE. V lost 5 bases and J lost 4; bases outside the gene matches: 8. The CDR3 sequence is 15 residues long. CDR3 in amino acids: CASRGRTGKNQPQHF. The CDR3 DNA follows: TGTGCCAGCAGGGGTAGGACAGGGAAAAATCAGCCCCAGCATTTT.

V is TRBV7-2 and J is TRBJ1-1; D ambiguous. V lost 4 bases, J lost 4 bases, and 10 bases lay in between. Germline assignment: CDR1 SGHTA and CDR2 FQGNSA. CDR3 length equals 13 residues. CDR3 nucleotides: TGTGCCAGCAGCTCCCGGGTGACCACTGAAGCTTTCTTT. Its protein is CASSSRVTTEAFF.

The chain recombines TRBV5-1 with TRBJ1-1; 7 bases map to TRBD1. V lost 0 bases, J lost 0 bases, and 11 bases stayed unmatched. There are 18 residues in the CDR3. The germline V gene encodes CDR1 SGHRS and CDR2 YFSETQ. Here the CDR3 reads CASSLGLLMQGVNTEAFF. The CDR3 DNA reads as TGCGCCAGCAGCTTGGGACTATTGATGCAGGGGGTGAACACTGAAGCTTTCTTT.